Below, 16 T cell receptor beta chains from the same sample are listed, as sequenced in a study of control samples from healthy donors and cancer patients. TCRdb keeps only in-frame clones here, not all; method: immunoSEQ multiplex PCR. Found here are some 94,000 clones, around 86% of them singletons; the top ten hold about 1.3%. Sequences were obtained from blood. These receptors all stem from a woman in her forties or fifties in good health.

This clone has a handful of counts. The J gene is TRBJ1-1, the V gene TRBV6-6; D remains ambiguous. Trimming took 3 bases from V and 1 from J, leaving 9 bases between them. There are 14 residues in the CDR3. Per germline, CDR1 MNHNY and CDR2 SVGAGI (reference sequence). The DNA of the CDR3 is TGTGCCAGCAGTTATGAACGGTCGAACACTGAAGCTTTCTTT. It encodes CASSYERSNTEAFF.

The CDR3 DNA reads TGCGCCAGCAGCCAAGACGTGGGTAGCGGGAGGGCAAAAGAGACCCAGTACTTC. Its protein product is CASSQDVGSGRAKETQYF. The chain links TRBV4-3 to TRBJ2-5, with 11 positions matching TRBD2. With 0 bases clipped from V and 3 bases from J, the junction kept 9 bases outside the gene matches. The germline V gene encodes CDR1 LGHNA and CDR2 YSLEER. This CDR3 has 18 residues.

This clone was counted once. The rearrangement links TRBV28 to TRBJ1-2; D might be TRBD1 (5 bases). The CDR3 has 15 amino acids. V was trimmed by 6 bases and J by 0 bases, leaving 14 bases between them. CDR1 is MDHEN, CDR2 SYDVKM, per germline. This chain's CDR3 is CASSQPDSTNYGYTF. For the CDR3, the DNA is TGTGCCAGCAGCCAACCCGACAGTACTAACTATGGCTACACCTTC.

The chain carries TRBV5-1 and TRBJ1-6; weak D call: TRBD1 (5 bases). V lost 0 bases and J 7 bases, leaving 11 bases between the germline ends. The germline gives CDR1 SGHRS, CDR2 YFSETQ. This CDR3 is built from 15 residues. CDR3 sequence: CASSLEQGWNSPLHF. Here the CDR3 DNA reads TGCGCCAGCAGCTTGGAGCAGGGCTGGAATTCACCCCTCCACTTT.

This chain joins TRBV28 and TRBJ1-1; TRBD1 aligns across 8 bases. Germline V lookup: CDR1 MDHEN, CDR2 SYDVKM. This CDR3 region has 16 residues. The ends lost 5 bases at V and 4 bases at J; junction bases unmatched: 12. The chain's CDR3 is CASSPAQGAWGTEAFF. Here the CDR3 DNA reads TGTGCCAGCAGTCCCGCTCAGGGGGCCTGGGGCACTGAAGCTTTCTTT.

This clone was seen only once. The CDR3 region is CASSLRRGGTDTQYF. The CDR3 DNA is TGTGCCAGCAGCTTGAGAAGGGGCGGCACAGATACGCAGTATTTT. The V gene is TRBV7-6, the J gene TRBJ2-3, with D maybe TRBD1 (5 bases). Trimming cost V 3 bases and J 1 base, with 11 bases left between them. Germline V gives CDR1 SGHVS, CDR2 FNYEAQ. The CDR3 extends over 15 amino acids. Combining the CDR3 with reference TRBV7-6 and TRBJ2-3 gives the whole variable domain GAGVSQSPRYKVTKRGQDVALRCDPISGHVSLYWYRQALGQGPEFLTYFNYEAQQDKSGLPNDRFSAERPEGSISTLTIQRTEQRDSAMYRCASSLRRGGTDTQYFGPGTRLTVL.

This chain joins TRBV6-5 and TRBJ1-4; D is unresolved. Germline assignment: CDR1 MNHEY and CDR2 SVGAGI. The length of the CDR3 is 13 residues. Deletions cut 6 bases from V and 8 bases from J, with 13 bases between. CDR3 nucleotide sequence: TGTGCCAGCAGGTCATTTCTTAACGAAAAACTGTTTTTT. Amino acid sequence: CASRSFLNEKLFF.

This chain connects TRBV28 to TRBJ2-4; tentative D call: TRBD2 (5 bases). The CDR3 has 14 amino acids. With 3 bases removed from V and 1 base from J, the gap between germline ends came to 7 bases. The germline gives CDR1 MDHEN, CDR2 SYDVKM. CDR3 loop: CASSFGGAKNIQYF. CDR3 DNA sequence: TGTGCCAGCAGTTTCGGCGGGGCCAAAAACATTCAGTACTTC.

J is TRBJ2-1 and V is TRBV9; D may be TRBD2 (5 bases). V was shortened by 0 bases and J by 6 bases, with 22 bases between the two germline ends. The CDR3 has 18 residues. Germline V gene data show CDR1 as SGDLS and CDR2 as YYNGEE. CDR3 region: CASSVVSAGRQVANEQFF. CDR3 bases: TGTGCCAGCAGCGTAGTGTCCGCGGGCCGTCAGGTGGCCAATGAGCAGTTCTTC.

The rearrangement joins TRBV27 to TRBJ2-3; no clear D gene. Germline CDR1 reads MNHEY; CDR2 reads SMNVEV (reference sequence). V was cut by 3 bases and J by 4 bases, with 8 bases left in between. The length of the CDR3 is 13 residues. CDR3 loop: CASSFIPPDTQYF. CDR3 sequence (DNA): TGTGCCAGCAGTTTCATCCCCCCAGATACGCAGTATTTT.

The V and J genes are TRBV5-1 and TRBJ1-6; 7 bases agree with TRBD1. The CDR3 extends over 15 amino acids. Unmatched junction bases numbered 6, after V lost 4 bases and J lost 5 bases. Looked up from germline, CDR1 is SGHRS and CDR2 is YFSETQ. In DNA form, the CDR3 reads TGCGCCAGCAGCCCGTGGACAGGCGATAATTCACCCCTCCACTTT. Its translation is CASSPWTGDNSPLHF.

This chain's CDR3 is CASSGTGVTDTQYF. The CDR3 DNA is TGTGCCAGCAGCGGGACAGGGGTCACAGATACGCAGTATTTT. The chain links TRBV6-5 to TRBJ2-3, with 10 positions matching TRBD1. The CDR3 has 14 amino acids. Losses at the gene ends were 6 bases for V and 2 bases for J; bases not matched to a gene: 2. CDR1 is MNHEY, CDR2 SVGAGI, per germline.

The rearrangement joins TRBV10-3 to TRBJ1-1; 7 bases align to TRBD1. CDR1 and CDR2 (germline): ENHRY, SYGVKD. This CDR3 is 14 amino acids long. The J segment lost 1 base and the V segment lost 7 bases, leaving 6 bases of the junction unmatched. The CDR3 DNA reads TGTGCCATCACCCGACAGGGCGAGAACACTGAAGCTTTCTTT. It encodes CAITRQGENTEAFF.

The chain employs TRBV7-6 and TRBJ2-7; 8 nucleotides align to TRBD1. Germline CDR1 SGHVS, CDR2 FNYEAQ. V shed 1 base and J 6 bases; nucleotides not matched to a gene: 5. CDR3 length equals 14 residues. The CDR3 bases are TGTGCCAGCAGCTTAGGACAGGGGTTCGGCGAGCAGTACTTC. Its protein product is CASSLGQGFGEQYF.

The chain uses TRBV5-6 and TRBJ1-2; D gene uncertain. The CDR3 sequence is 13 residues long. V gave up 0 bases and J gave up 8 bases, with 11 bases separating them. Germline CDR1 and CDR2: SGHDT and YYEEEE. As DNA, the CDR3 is TGTGCCAGCAGCTTGGTTGGGGAATGGGGCTACACCTTC. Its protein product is CASSLVGEWGYTF.

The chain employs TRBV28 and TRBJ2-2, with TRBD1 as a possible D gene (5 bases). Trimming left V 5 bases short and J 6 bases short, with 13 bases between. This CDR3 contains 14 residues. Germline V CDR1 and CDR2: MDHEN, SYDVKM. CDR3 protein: CASSAAGRAGELFF. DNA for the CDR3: TGTGCCAGCAGTGCCGCAGGGCGAGCCGGGGAGCTGTTTTTT.